Listed below are T cell receptor beta chains from one sample, sequenced in a study of cytomegalovirus exposure and HLA in healthy donors. The repertoire was sequenced with immunoSEQ multiplex PCR; TCRdb's copy has only in-frame clones and lacks some. The sample consists of approximately 90,000 clones, 7.6% of them appearing once. The sequenced material came from PBMCs. These receptors were obtained from a man aged 45 to 65 in good health and CMV-seronegative. The conserved cysteine and the conserved F or W are not part of the CDR3 here. Each record gives: J gene, V gene, CDR3 protein.

TRBJ1-5 | TRBV11-2 | ASSLTVGNQPQH
TRBJ1-1 | TRBV5-1 | ASSPPGGSEAF
TRBJ2-1 | TRBV9 | ASSLTSDSYNEQF
TRBJ2-1 | TRBV19 | ASSISTRADEQF
TRBJ2-7 | TRBV10-3 | AISENPGVVHEQY
TRBJ2-3 | TRBV5-6 | ASSIRQGLGTDTQY
TRBJ1-4 | TRBV19 | ASSVRREVI
TRBJ2-7 | TRBV19 | ASSSPWTSGSSNEQY
TRBJ1-5 | TRBV6-6 | ASGQEGQPQH
TRBJ1-1 | TRBV7-9 | ASSHGSSDTEAF
TRBJ1-1 | TRBV29-1 | SVLGQGYTEAF
TRBJ2-3 | TRBV28 | ASSLEAEVGTDTQY
TRBJ2-2 | TRBV5-5 | ASSSSFGRDAGELF
TRBJ2-3 | TRBV7-2 | ASKSGRAGDTQY
TRBJ2-7 | TRBV5-1 | ASSLSPEYEQY
TRBJ1-5 | TRBV6-1 | ATISRQGRQPQH
TRBJ2-5 | TRBV11-3 | ASSSDQETQY
TRBJ2-7 | TRBV28 | ASSRGGQRKGPQY
TRBJ1-1 | TRBV18 | ASSPQGGGARTEAF
TRBJ1-2 | TRBV4-2 | ASSRRERVVSYGYT
TRBJ2-3 | TRBV14 | ASSPNQAREATDTQY
TRBJ2-3 | TRBV28 | ASSTSGGGDTQY
TRBJ2-1 | TRBV9 | ASSVGGVEGNEQF
TRBJ2-1 | TRBV13 | ASSRGLAGGRYNEQF
TRBJ1-1 | TRBV28 | ASSPWTGGTEAF
TRBJ2-1 | TRBV11-3 | ASSLEGLASDNEQF
TRBJ2-1 | TRBV28 | ASSFSRGLAGFQF
TRBJ1-6 | TRBV6-5 | ASSTTGQGFSPLH
TRBJ2-7 | TRBV2 | ASSGQFYEQY
TRBJ2-5 | TRBV29-1 | SVRSGQETQY
TRBJ2-5 | TRBV28 | ASSRLEAGAQETQY
TRBJ2-5 | TRBV19 | ASSSGQGRRETQY
TRBJ2-2 | TRBV28 | ASSRDRGAGELF
TRBJ1-1 | TRBV6-4 | ASTAKTFTEAF
TRBJ1-5 | TRBV5-1 | ASSPTDSANQPQH
TRBJ2-5 | TRBV7-3 | ASSLSGQAQETQY
TRBJ2-3 | TRBV29-1 | SVVGSGRRNTQY
TRBJ1-1 | TRBV5-1 | ASSLSGGLGTEAF
TRBJ1-2 | TRBV2 | VSSEAGPYGYT
TRBJ2-7 | TRBV5-4 | ASSPPRTSKDEQY
TRBJ1-1 | TRBV5-5 | ASSQYRVQSRTEAF
TRBJ2-1 | TRBV25-1 | ASSGGRLAYEQF
TRBJ2-5 | TRBV5-1 | ASSLDGVQGETQY
TRBJ2-1 | TRBV6-6 | ASTGAAGEQF
TRBJ2-4 | TRBV4-1 | ASSRTSGGAIQY
TRBJ2-7 | TRBV14 | ASSQSRGSEQY
TRBJ1-1 | TRBV19 | ASSRPPGWRMNTEAF
TRBJ2-7 | TRBV10-3 | AISEGQGVT
TRBJ2-2 | TRBV27 | ASSTGQGGTGELF
TRBJ2-6 | TRBV7-2 | ASSKGGASGANVLT
TRBJ1-6 | TRBV2 | ATTGTGGSPLH
TRBJ2-1 | TRBV6-4 | ASSETSGGYNEQF
TRBJ1-5 | TRBV15 | ATSQGSAGSNQPQH
TRBJ2-1 | TRBV25-1 | ASSDTGGQFNEQF
TRBJ2-7 | TRBV19 | ASRVKGANEQY
TRBJ1-5 | TRBV28 | ASSPGPNQPQH
TRBJ1-2 | TRBV5-6 | ASSLEQGNYGYT
. | TRBV6-5 | ASSPDPGHLYEQY
TRBJ2-1 | TRBV10-1 | ASSESTGDEQF